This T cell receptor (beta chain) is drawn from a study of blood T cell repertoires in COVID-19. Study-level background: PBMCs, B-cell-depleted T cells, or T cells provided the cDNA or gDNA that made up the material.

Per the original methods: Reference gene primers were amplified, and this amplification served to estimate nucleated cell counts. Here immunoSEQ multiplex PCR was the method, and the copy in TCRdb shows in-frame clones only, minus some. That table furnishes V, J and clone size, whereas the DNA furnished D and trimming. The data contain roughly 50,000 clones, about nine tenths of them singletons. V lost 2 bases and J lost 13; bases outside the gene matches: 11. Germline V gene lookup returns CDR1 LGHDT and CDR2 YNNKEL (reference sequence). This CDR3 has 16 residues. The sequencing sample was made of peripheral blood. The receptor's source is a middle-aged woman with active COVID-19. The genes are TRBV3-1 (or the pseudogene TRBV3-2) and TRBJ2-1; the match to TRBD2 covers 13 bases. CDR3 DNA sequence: TGTGCCAGCAGCCAACGTCGGGAGACTAGCGGGGGGAAACAGTTCTTC. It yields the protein CASSQRRETSGGKQFF.